These 21 T cell receptor beta chains were all obtained from the same sample, sequenced in a study of monozygotic twins with inflammatory bowel disease. TCRdb reprocessed the 5' RACE reads and stores each CDR3 protein as one record, lacking DNA. The sample includes about 300,000 distinct CDR3 sequences. Sequenced sample: blood. Source of these receptors: a human donor with ulcerative colitis or Crohn's disease, or a healthy co-twin of an affected twin (not recorded which).

The V call is TRBV27, the J call TRBJ2-7; TCRdb's D call, TRBD1, is unchecked because there is no DNA. Germline V gives CDR1 MNHEY, CDR2 SMNVEV (reference sequence). The CDR3 has 13 residues. The CDR3 loop reads CASRPGQGYEQYF.

The V and J genes are TRBV20-1 and TRBJ2-4; the TRBD2 assignment by TCRdb is unverifiable without DNA. The germline V gene encodes CDR1 DFQATT and CDR2 SNEGSKA (reference sequence). This CDR3 has 14 residues. This CDR3 reads CSAKQGGRRDIQYF.

The rearrangement joins TRBV4-3 to TRBJ1-1; the D gene TCRdb calls, TRBD1, cannot be checked with no DNA. The CDR3 loop spans 13 amino acids. Per germline, CDR1 LGHNA and CDR2 YSLEER. CDR3 loop: CASSQITGVEAFF.

The V call is TRBV5-1, the J call TRBJ2-5; TCRdb outputs TRBD1, but without DNA this stays unchecked. This CDR3 has 13 amino acids. CDR1 is SGHRS, CDR2 YFSETQ, per germline. CDR3 in amino acids: CASSWAGGETQYF. The full variable domain, completed using reference TRBV5-1 and TRBJ2-5, is KAGVTQTPRYLIKTRGQQVTLSCSPISGHRSVSWYQQTPGQGLQFLFEYFSETQRNKGNFPGRFSGRQFSNSRSEMNVSTLELGDSALYLCASSWAGGETQYFGPGTRLLVL.

V is TRBV10-2 and J is TRBJ1-5. CDR3 length equals 15 residues. In germline, CDR1 is WSHSY, CDR2 SAAADI. The CDR3 sequence is CASSLDGSANQPQHF.

The rearrangement joins TRBV12-3 or TRBV12-4 to TRBJ2-3; TCRdb's assignment of TRBD1 cannot be checked, as there is no DNA. This CDR3 is built from 14 residues. CDR3 sequence reads: CASSLAGGRKTQYF.

This chain links TRBV5-1 with TRBJ1-1. The CDR3 extends over 14 amino acids. CDR1 and CDR2 (germline): SGHRS, YFSETQ. CDR3 protein: CASRTGFMNTEAFF.

This chain uses TRBV14 with TRBJ1-1; TCRdb lists TRBD1, though no DNA is available to test this call. The CDR3 has 18 amino acids. Germline values: CDR1 SGHDN, CDR2 FVKESK. The CDR3 region is CASSQEVRGALRNTEAFF.

CDR3: CASSVVGTRADTQYF. The chain has TRBV9 and TRBJ2-3; TCRdb names TRBD1, which stays unverified in the absence of DNA. Germline V gives CDR1 SGDLS, CDR2 YYNGEE. The CDR3 length is 15 residues.

The V call is TRBV5-4, the J call TRBJ2-7; TCRdb names TRBD1, which stays unverified in the absence of DNA. CDR1 and CDR2 from the germline V gene are SGHNT and YYREEE (reference sequence). The CDR3 runs 12 residues. The CDR3 protein is CASSTGTYEQYF.

The chain is built from TRBV10-3 and TRBJ2-7; as DNA is missing, the TRBD1 call by TCRdb cannot be tested. This CDR3 is built from 14 residues. CDR1 ENHRY and CDR2 SYGVKD come from the germline V gene. The CDR3 is CAISDNRGRDEQYF.

This chain links TRBV15 with TRBJ2-3; with no DNA, the TCRdb D assignment of TRBD2 cannot be verified. CDR1 is LNHNV, CDR2 YYDKDF, per germline (reference sequence). The CDR3 consists of 18 residues. CDR3 loop: CATSRASGLGARTDTQYF.

V gene TRBV12-3 or TRBV12-4 combines with J gene TRBJ2-7. The CDR3 length is 12 residues. The CDR3 here is CASSFGLYEQYF.

The chain uses TRBV6-5 and TRBJ2-4. The CDR3 runs 16 residues. Per germline, CDR1 MNHEY and CDR2 SVGAGI. The CDR3 here is CASSYSGFLAKNIQYF.

The chain links TRBV7-2 to TRBJ1-2; TCRdb's assignment of TRBD1 cannot be checked, as there is no DNA. Per germline, CDR1 SGHTA and CDR2 FQGNSA. CDR3 length: 16 residues. This CDR3 reads CASKRGRDRVGHGYTF.

The rearrangement uses TRBV2 and TRBJ2-1. The CDR3 is 12 residues long. CDR1 and CDR2 (germline): SNHLY, FYNNEI. The CDR3 is CASSAEVLEQFF. Drawing the rest from reference TRBV2 and TRBJ2-1, the complete variable domain is EPEVTQTPSHQVTQMGQEVILRCVPISNHLYFYWYRQILGQKVEFLVSFYNNEISEKSEIFDDQFSVERPDGSNFTLKIRSTKLEDSAMYFCASSAEVLEQFFGPGTRLTVL.

This chain uses TRBV7-9 with TRBJ1-2; TCRdb names TRBD1, which stays unverified in the absence of DNA. The CDR3 is 14 residues long. Germline CDR1 reads SEHNR; CDR2 reads FQNEAQ (reference sequence). The CDR3 loop is CASSLSGGAGGYTF.

Here the CDR3 reads CASTRVAGGYEQYF. The rearrangement links TRBV7-2 to TRBJ2-7; TCRdb names TRBD1, which stays unverified in the absence of DNA. CDR3 length: 14 residues. CDR1 is SGHTA and CDR2 is FQGNSA in the germline V gene.

The gene calls are TRBV14 and TRBJ2-7; TCRdb names TRBD1, which stays unverified in the absence of DNA. The germline V gene encodes CDR1 SGHDN and CDR2 FVKESK. The CDR3 covers 14 residues. The CDR3 sequence: CASSPIWGSDEQYF. Using reference TRBV14 and TRBJ2-7 for the parts outside the CDR3, the full variable domain is EAGVTQFPSHSVIEKGQTVTLRCDPISGHDNLYWYRRVMGKEIKFLLHFVKESKQDESGMPNNRFLAERTGGTYSTLKVQPAELEDSGVYFCASSPIWGSDEQYFGPGTRLTVT.

The rearrangement joins TRBV5-6 to TRBJ2-1; TCRdb gives TRBD1 as the D gene, but with no DNA this cannot be confirmed. The CDR3 covers 12 residues. Germline V CDR1 and CDR2: SGHDT, YYEEEE. This CDR3 is CAGGEGAHEQFF.

The V call is TRBV12-3 or TRBV12-4, the J call TRBJ2-7; the TCRdb call, TRBD1, lacks DNA for checking. The CDR3 sequence is 13 residues long. CDR3: CASSPDRTHEQYF.